A selection of T cell receptor beta chains follows, all from one sample in a study of graft-versus-host responses after intestinal transplantation. The repertoire was sequenced with immunoSEQ multiplex PCR; TCRdb's copy has only in-frame clones and lacks some. Among approximately 70,000 clones, roughly 92% were seen once, and the ten largest hold about 6.9%. Sequenced material: bone marrow, taken approximately 700 days after intestinal transplantation. Receptors originate from a human patient who received an intestinal transplant, so some T cells may come from the graft donor. Both conserved end residues are part of each CDR3. A D gene is named only where the DNA matches it firmly. Rows give clone size only sometimes, using once, few, many, or a class for an expanded clone.

v_call: TRBV5-4
clone_size: .
d_call: .
j_call: TRBJ1-3
cdr3_nt: TGTGCCAGCAGCTCCGGAGGGGGGGGAAACACCATATATTTT
cdr3_aa: CASSSGGGGNTIYF

v_call: TRBV6-5
clone_size: .
d_call: .
j_call: TRBJ2-1
cdr3_nt: TGTGCCAGCGGCAACGGGAATGAGCAGTTCTTC
cdr3_aa: CASGNGNEQFF

v_call: TRBV5-1
clone_size: .
d_call: .
j_call: TRBJ1-2
cdr3_nt: TGCGCCAGCAGCTCCGCCCAGAGGGGAATCTATGGCTACACCTTC
cdr3_aa: CASSSAQRGIYGYTF

v_call: TRBV6-1
clone_size: .
d_call: .
j_call: TRBJ2-7
cdr3_nt: TGTGCCAGCAGTGTAGGGCACTACGAGCAGTACTTC
cdr3_aa: CASSVGHYEQYF

v_call: TRBV4-1
clone_size: .
d_call: TRBD1
j_call: TRBJ1-3
cdr3_nt: TGCGCCAGCAGCCCGACAGGGGACGGAAACACCATATATTTT
cdr3_aa: CASSPTGDGNTIYF

v_call: TRBV6-1
clone_size: .
d_call: .
j_call: TRBJ1-2
cdr3_nt: TGTGCCAGCAGTGAAGAAGACAGTCTAGGCTACACCTTC
cdr3_aa: CASSEEDSLGYTF

v_call: TRBV27
clone_size: .
d_call: .
j_call: TRBJ2-3
cdr3_nt: TGTGCCAGCAGTCCTTCCGGGACCTTCACAGATACGCAGTATTTT
cdr3_aa: CASSPSGTFTDTQYF

v_call: TRBV6-1
clone_size: .
d_call: .
j_call: TRBJ2-7
cdr3_nt: TGTGCCAGCAGTGTTGGGGCCTCCCTCTCCTACGAGCAGTACTTC
cdr3_aa: CASSVGASLSYEQYF

v_call: TRBV5-4
clone_size: .
d_call: TRBD2
j_call: TRBJ2-5
cdr3_nt: TGTGCCAGCAGCTTTGGAGCCAGCGGACTAGCAGAAGAGACCCAGTACTTC
cdr3_aa: CASSFGASGLAEETQYF

v_call: TRBV19
clone_size: .
d_call: .
j_call: TRBJ2-2
cdr3_nt: TGTGCCAGTAGACCCGGAGTGAACACCGGGGAGCTGTTTTTT
cdr3_aa: CASRPGVNTGELFF

v_call: TRBV9
clone_size: .
d_call: .
j_call: TRBJ2-1
cdr3_nt: TGTGCCAGCAGCGTAGCGCCCGCTGCGATGGATGAGCAGTTCTTC
cdr3_aa: CASSVAPAAMDEQFF

v_call: TRBV27
clone_size: .
d_call: .
j_call: TRBJ2-5
cdr3_nt: TGTGCCAGCAACGAACAAGAGACCCAGTACTTC
cdr3_aa: CASNEQETQYF

v_call: TRBV19
clone_size: .
d_call: TRBD1
j_call: TRBJ2-7
cdr3_nt: TGTGCCAGTAGTTCTCCCGGGACAGGGTCTTACGAGCAGTACTTC
cdr3_aa: CASSSPGTGSYEQYF

v_call: TRBV30
clone_size: .
d_call: TRBD2
j_call: TRBJ2-2
cdr3_nt: TGTGCCTGGACTAGCGGGAGGGCCACCGGGGAGCTGTTTTTT
cdr3_aa: CAWTSGRATGELFF

v_call: TRBV25-1
clone_size: .
d_call: TRBD1
j_call: TRBJ1-1
cdr3_nt: TGTGCCAGCAGTACTACTAGGGACAGGAACACTGAAGCTTTCTTT
cdr3_aa: CASSTTRDRNTEAFF

v_call: TRBV5-5
clone_size: .
d_call: .
j_call: TRBJ2-5
cdr3_nt: TGTGCCAGCAGCTTGCCAAGCGGAGAGACCCAGTACTTC
cdr3_aa: CASSLPSGETQYF

v_call: TRBV27
clone_size: .
d_call: .
j_call: TRBJ2-5
cdr3_nt: TGTGCCAGCGCGGAAGGACTGTACCAAGAGACCCAGTACTTC
cdr3_aa: CASAEGLYQETQYF

v_call: TRBV6-5
clone_size: .
d_call: TRBD1
j_call: TRBJ1-1
cdr3_nt: TGTGCCAGCAATAGAGGACAGGGACTGAACACTGAAGCTTTCTTT
cdr3_aa: CASNRGQGLNTEAFF

v_call: TRBV7-9
clone_size: .
d_call: .
j_call: TRBJ1-2
cdr3_nt: TGTGCCAGCAGCTTGGTTAGGTCAGGGGCCTTAGGCTATGGCTACACCTTC
cdr3_aa: CASSLVRSGALGYGYTF

v_call: TRBV25-1
clone_size: .
d_call: .
j_call: TRBJ2-7
cdr3_nt: TGTGCCAGCAGTGAATATGACGGGAGAAACGAGCAGTACTTC
cdr3_aa: CASSEYDGRNEQYF

v_call: TRBV28
clone_size: .
d_call: TRBD1
j_call: TRBJ1-2
cdr3_nt: TGTGCCAGCAGTTTACCGGACAGGGCGGTGGAGGGCTACACCTTC
cdr3_aa: CASSLPDRAVEGYTF

v_call: TRBV27
clone_size: .
d_call: .
j_call: TRBJ2-7
cdr3_nt: TGTGCCAGCAGTTTAAGATTGGCTCTGGACGAGCAGTACTTC
cdr3_aa: CASSLRLALDEQYF

v_call: TRBV5-4
clone_size: .
d_call: .
j_call: TRBJ1-1
cdr3_nt: TGTGCCAGCAGCCCCATAAAGGGGGGTGTCACTGAAGCTTTCTTT
cdr3_aa: CASSPIKGGVTEAFF

v_call: TRBV10-3
clone_size: .
d_call: TRBD1
j_call: TRBJ2-3
cdr3_nt: TGTGCCACCAGAGGGGACAGACCGACTAGCACAGATACGCAGTATTTT
cdr3_aa: CATRGDRPTSTDTQYF

v_call: TRBV5-1
clone_size: .
d_call: .
j_call: TRBJ2-1
cdr3_nt: TGCGCCAGCAGCCCCTGGGGGGCGGGAGTGGTCTATGAGCAGTTCTTC
cdr3_aa: CASSPWGAGVVYEQFF

v_call: TRBV5-6
clone_size: .
d_call: TRBD2
j_call: TRBJ2-1
cdr3_nt: TGTGCCAGCAGCTTGGGACTAGCGGGGGGCAATGAGCAGTTCTTC
cdr3_aa: CASSLGLAGGNEQFF

v_call: TRBV6-5
clone_size: .
d_call: .
j_call: TRBJ1-1
cdr3_nt: TGTGCCAGCAGTTACACAGGAGGTATGAACACTGAAGCTTTCTTT
cdr3_aa: CASSYTGGMNTEAFF

v_call: TRBV19
clone_size: .
d_call: .
j_call: TRBJ1-1
cdr3_nt: TGTGCCAGTAGTATTTCCGAGCAGCCTGAAGCTTTCTTT
cdr3_aa: CASSISEQPEAFF

v_call: TRBV7-6
clone_size: .
d_call: TRBD1
j_call: TRBJ1-6
cdr3_nt: TGTGCCAGCAGCTTAGGCGGGACAGGGTATAATTCACCCCTCCACTTT
cdr3_aa: CASSLGGTGYNSPLHF

v_call: TRBV7-9
clone_size: few
d_call: .
j_call: TRBJ1-1
cdr3_nt: TGTGCCAGCAGCTTTGCCGAGAACACTGAAGCTTTCTTT
cdr3_aa: CASSFAENTEAFF

v_call: TRBV5-1
clone_size: .
d_call: TRBD1
j_call: TRBJ2-5
cdr3_nt: TGCGCCAGCAGCTTGGGGACAGGCCAAGAGACCCAGTACTTC
cdr3_aa: CASSLGTGQETQYF

v_call: TRBV25-1
clone_size: .
d_call: TRBD1
j_call: TRBJ2-7
cdr3_nt: TGTGCCAGCAGTGACTTGGGACAGGCAACCTACGAGCAGTACTTC
cdr3_aa: CASSDLGQATYEQYF

v_call: TRBV5-4
clone_size: .
d_call: .
j_call: TRBJ2-5
cdr3_nt: TGTGCCAGCAGCTTGTTAACGGAGACCCAGTACTTC
cdr3_aa: CASSLLTETQYF

v_call: TRBV5-1
clone_size: .
d_call: TRBD1
j_call: TRBJ1-6
cdr3_nt: TGCGCCAGCAGCCCCCAGGGGGCAGGCAATAATTCACCCCTCCACTTT
cdr3_aa: CASSPQGAGNNSPLHF

v_call: TRBV7-3
clone_size: .
d_call: TRBD2
j_call: TRBJ2-7
cdr3_nt: TGTGCCAGCAGCCTAACCGGCGGGAGCTCCCACGAGCAGTACTTC
cdr3_aa: CASSLTGGSSHEQYF

v_call: TRBV4-2
clone_size: .
d_call: TRBD1
j_call: TRBJ2-7
cdr3_nt: TGTGCCAGCAGCCCGACAGGGTTCGCCTACGAGCAGTACTTC
cdr3_aa: CASSPTGFAYEQYF

v_call: TRBV5-1
clone_size: .
d_call: .
j_call: TRBJ2-5
cdr3_nt: TGCGCCAGCACCTGGGACACGTCAGAGACCCAGTACTTC
cdr3_aa: CASTWDTSETQYF

v_call: TRBV14
clone_size: .
d_call: .
j_call: TRBJ2-5
cdr3_nt: TGTGCCAGCAGCCAAAGATTCCAGGGATCCCATGAGACCCAGTACTTC
cdr3_aa: CASSQRFQGSHETQYF

v_call: TRBV12-2
clone_size: .
d_call: .
j_call: TRBJ2-3
cdr3_nt: TGTGCAAGTCGACACAAGGAAACAGATACGCAGTATTTT
cdr3_aa: CASRHKETDTQYF

v_call: TRBV20-1
clone_size: .
d_call: .
j_call: TRBJ2-1
cdr3_nt: TGCAGTGCTGGAGATCAGGGGTTTAAGTTCTTC
cdr3_aa: CSAGDQGFKFF

v_call: TRBV6-5
clone_size: once
d_call: .
j_call: TRBJ2-7
cdr3_nt: TGTGCCAGCAGTGAACAAACCCTCTACGAGCAGTACTTC
cdr3_aa: CASSEQTLYEQYF

v_call: TRBV7-2
clone_size: .
d_call: .
j_call: TRBJ2-1
cdr3_nt: TGTGCCAGCAGCTCCAGAGAGGGGGGCTATGAGCAGTTCTTC
cdr3_aa: CASSSREGGYEQFF

v_call: TRBV10-1
clone_size: .
d_call: .
j_call: TRBJ1-1
cdr3_nt: TGCGCCAGCAGTGATCAGGGCCAGGACACTGAAGCTTTCTTT
cdr3_aa: CASSDQGQDTEAFF

v_call: TRBV2
clone_size: .
d_call: TRBD2
j_call: TRBJ2-1
cdr3_nt: TGTGCCAGCAGTGAAAGTGCTAGCGGGAGTAGCTATGAGCAGTTCTTC
cdr3_aa: CASSESASGSSYEQFF

v_call: TRBV30
clone_size: .
d_call: .
j_call: TRBJ1-4
cdr3_nt: TGTGCCTGGAGTGACTTTACGACTAATGAAAAACTGTTTTTT
cdr3_aa: CAWSDFTTNEKLFF

v_call: TRBV30
clone_size: .
d_call: .
j_call: TRBJ2-3
cdr3_nt: TGTGCCTGGAGCCGGGACGCCGAACGTCGGTATTTT
cdr3_aa: CAWSRDAERRYF